The rows below give T cell receptor beta chains drawn from one sample of a study of T cell responses to AZD1222 COVID-19 vaccine. Sequencing was performed with immunoSEQ multiplex PCR; in TCRdb, only in-frame clones are kept and a portion is missing. Found here are 150,000 or so clones, about nine tenths of them singletons; the top ten hold approximately 1.9%. The starting material was peripheral blood, obtained on day 0 of AZD1222 vaccination. Receptors originate from an adult in good health. Each CDR3 is given with its conserved first and last residue. The D gene is left open where the match is weak. Size tells how often a clone was seen (once, few, many) or the class of an expanded clone, and some rows leave it out.

abundance: .; j_gene: TRBJ2-7; d_gene: TRBD2; v_gene: TRBV9; CDR3aa: CASSASTSSEQYF; CDR3nt: TGTGCCAGCAGCGCCTCGACTAGCTCCGAGCAGTACTTC
abundance: .; j_gene: TRBJ2-2; d_gene: .; v_gene: TRBV5-6; CDR3aa: CASSFPFGNGELFF; CDR3nt: TGTGCCAGCAGCTTTCCCTTTGGAAACGGGGAGCTGTTTTTT
abundance: .; j_gene: TRBJ2-5; d_gene: .; v_gene: TRBV7-9; CDR3aa: CASSPPERGNQETQYF; CDR3nt: TGTGCCAGCAGCCCCCCGGAACGGGGGAACCAAGAGACCCAGTACTTC
abundance: few; j_gene: TRBJ2-3; d_gene: .; v_gene: TRBV9; CDR3aa: CASSVSSTDTQYF; CDR3nt: TGTGCCAGCAGCGTGTCTAGCACAGATACGCAGTATTTT
abundance: .; j_gene: TRBJ1-5; d_gene: TRBD1; v_gene: TRBV27; CDR3aa: CASSPRRGPGNQPQHF; CDR3nt: TGTGCCAGCAGCCCACGGAGGGGGCCGGGCAATCAGCCCCAGCATTTT
abundance: .; j_gene: TRBJ1-1; d_gene: TRBD1; v_gene: TRBV28; CDR3aa: CASSWDSSWGTEAFF; CDR3nt: TGTGCCAGCAGTTGGGACAGCTCCTGGGGCACTGAAGCTTTCTTT
abundance: .; j_gene: TRBJ1-3; d_gene: .; v_gene: TRBV19; CDR3aa: CASSYQTPGNTIYF; CDR3nt: TGTGCCAGTAGCTACCAAACGCCTGGAAACACCATATATTTT
abundance: .; j_gene: TRBJ1-6; d_gene: .; v_gene: TRBV2; CDR3aa: CASRSGTVYNSPLHF; CDR3nt: TGTGCCAGCAGGTCCGGGACGGTTTATAATTCACCCCTCCACTTT
abundance: .; j_gene: TRBJ2-5; d_gene: TRBD2; v_gene: TRBV19; CDR3aa: CASSILAGPQETQYF; CDR3nt: TGTGCCAGTAGTATCCTAGCGGGACCCCAAGAGACCCAGTACTTC
abundance: .; j_gene: TRBJ2-7; d_gene: .; v_gene: TRBV2; CDR3aa: CASSESSRRSGDEQYF; CDR3nt: TGTGCCAGCAGTGAATCAAGTAGGAGGTCTGGGGACGAGCAGTACTTC
abundance: once; j_gene: TRBJ1-5; d_gene: .; v_gene: TRBV6-5; CDR3aa: CASSRTGGANQPQHF; CDR3nt: TGTGCCAGCAGTCGTACTGGGGGTGCCAATCAGCCCCAGCATTTT
abundance: .; j_gene: TRBJ1-5; d_gene: .; v_gene: TRBV5-5; CDR3aa: CASSLESKQPQHF; CDR3nt: TGTGCCAGCAGCTTGGAGTCGAAGCAGCCCCAGCATTTT
abundance: .; j_gene: TRBJ2-7; d_gene: .; v_gene: TRBV30; CDR3aa: CAWCESPADEQYF; CDR3nt: TGTGCCTGGTGCGAATCCCCTGCGGACGAGCAGTACTTC
abundance: .; j_gene: TRBJ2-7; d_gene: .; v_gene: TRBV10-1; CDR3aa: CASSESSDLYEQYF; CDR3nt: TGCGCCAGCAGTGAGTCGTCAGACCTCTACGAGCAGTACTTC
abundance: once; j_gene: TRBJ2-7; d_gene: .; v_gene: TRBV29-1; CDR3aa: CSVGVLSYEQYF; CDR3nt: TGCAGCGTTGGGGTACTCTCCTACGAGCAGTACTTC
abundance: .; j_gene: TRBJ1-5; d_gene: TRBD1; v_gene: TRBV19; CDR3aa: CASSIWQGDQPQHF; CDR3nt: TGTGCCAGTAGTATCTGGCAGGGGGATCAGCCCCAGCATTTT
abundance: .; j_gene: TRBJ1-3; d_gene: .; v_gene: TRBV9; CDR3aa: CASSVTGTDSGNTIYF; CDR3nt: TGTGCCAGCAGCGTAACCGGGACGGACTCTGGAAACACCATATATTTT
abundance: .; j_gene: TRBJ1-2; d_gene: .; v_gene: TRBV5-1; CDR3aa: CASSLAVSDGDDGYTF; CDR3nt: TGCGCCAGCAGCTTGGCTGTATCCGATGGGGATGATGGCTACACCTTC
abundance: .; j_gene: TRBJ1-6; d_gene: .; v_gene: TRBV27; CDR3aa: CASSYLGSNSPLHF; CDR3nt: TGTGCCAGCAGTTATCTGGGCTCTAATTCACCCCTCCACTTT
abundance: .; j_gene: TRBJ1-4; d_gene: .; v_gene: TRBV11-2; CDR3aa: CASSLRGDRELFF; CDR3nt: TGTGCCAGCAGCTTGCGAGGGGACCGGGAACTGTTTTTT
abundance: .; j_gene: TRBJ2-3; d_gene: .; v_gene: TRBV19; CDR3aa: CASSQGTIPTDTQYF; CDR3nt: TGTGCCAGTAGTCAAGGGACAATTCCCACAGATACGCAGTATTTT
abundance: .; j_gene: TRBJ2-7; d_gene: TRBD1; v_gene: TRBV18; CDR3aa: CASSPETGAQAEQYF; CDR3nt: TGTGCCAGCTCACCAGAGACAGGGGCTCAAGCGGAGCAGTACTTC
abundance: .; j_gene: TRBJ1-1; d_gene: .; v_gene: TRBV3-1/TRBV3-2; CDR3aa: CASSLKGKDSEAFF; CDR3nt: TGTGCCAGCAGCCTCAAGGGGAAGGATTCGGAAGCTTTCTTT
abundance: .; j_gene: TRBJ1-1; d_gene: .; v_gene: TRBV29-1; CDR3aa: CSVTLNGNTEAFF; CDR3nt: TGCAGCGTTACCCTTAACGGGAACACTGAAGCTTTCTTT
abundance: .; j_gene: TRBJ1-2; d_gene: .; v_gene: TRBV11-2; CDR3aa: CASSLDHTPTGYTF; CDR3nt: TGTGCCAGCAGCTTAGATCACACCCCCACGGGCTACACCTTC
abundance: .; j_gene: TRBJ1-5; d_gene: .; v_gene: TRBV3-1/TRBV3-2; CDR3aa: CASSQQQVDSNQPQHF; CDR3nt: TGTGCCAGCAGCCAGCAACAGGTCGATAGCAATCAGCCCCAGCATTTT
abundance: .; j_gene: TRBJ2-7; d_gene: .; v_gene: TRBV27; CDR3aa: CASSLFGANGLGEQYF; CDR3nt: TGTGCCAGCAGTTTATTTGGGGCCAACGGCCTCGGCGAGCAGTACTTC
abundance: .; j_gene: TRBJ1-5; d_gene: TRBD1; v_gene: TRBV6-6; CDR3aa: CASSWQGARQPQHF; CDR3nt: TGTGCCAGCAGCTGGCAGGGGGCTAGACAGCCCCAGCATTTT
abundance: .; j_gene: TRBJ1-1; d_gene: TRBD1; v_gene: TRBV7-2; CDR3aa: CASSLSGDRATEAFF; CDR3nt: TGTGCCAGCAGCTTATCTGGGGACAGGGCGACTGAAGCTTTCTTT
abundance: .; j_gene: TRBJ2-7; d_gene: .; v_gene: TRBV6-2/TRBV6-3; CDR3aa: CASSYSELASEQYF; CDR3nt: TGTGCCAGCAGTTACTCAGAACTAGCTTCCGAGCAGTACTTC
abundance: .; j_gene: TRBJ2-1; d_gene: .; v_gene: TRBV10-1; CDR3aa: CASSRADNEQFF; CDR3nt: TGCGCCAGCTCCAGGGCAGACAATGAGCAGTTCTTC
abundance: .; j_gene: TRBJ2-3; d_gene: .; v_gene: TRBV19; CDR3aa: CASSIDKGRGNSGSNTDTQYF; CDR3nt: TGTGCCAGTAGTATAGATAAGGGCAGGGGCAATAGCGGTTCCAACACAGATACGCAGTATTTT
abundance: .; j_gene: TRBJ1-1; d_gene: .; v_gene: TRBV28; CDR3aa: CASSSGQNLNTEAFF; CDR3nt: TGTGCCAGCAGTTCAGGACAGAACCTGAACACTGAAGCTTTCTTT
abundance: .; j_gene: TRBJ1-6; d_gene: .; v_gene: TRBV7-6; CDR3aa: CASSLAAVGNSPLHF; CDR3nt: TGTGCCAGCAGCTTGGCAGCTGTGGGAAATTCACCCCTCCACTTT
abundance: .; j_gene: TRBJ2-3; d_gene: TRBD2; v_gene: TRBV10-3; CDR3aa: CATRLGGGATDTQYF; CDR3nt: TGTGCCACCCGTTTAGGCGGGGGGGCCACAGATACGCAGTATTTT
abundance: once; j_gene: TRBJ2-6; d_gene: TRBD1; v_gene: TRBV6-6; CDR3aa: CASSWDRGPGANVLTF; CDR3nt: TGTGCCAGCAGTTGGGACAGGGGGCCTGGGGCCAACGTCCTGACTTTC
abundance: .; j_gene: TRBJ1-1; d_gene: TRBD1; v_gene: TRBV6-2/TRBV6-3; CDR3aa: CASSPQGAYTEAFF; CDR3nt: TGTGCCAGCAGTCCACAGGGGGCATACACTGAAGCTTTCTTT
abundance: once; j_gene: TRBJ2-1; d_gene: .; v_gene: TRBV20-1; CDR3aa: CSAGAHNEQFF; CDR3nt: TGCAGTGCGGGAGCACACAATGAGCAGTTCTTC
abundance: .; j_gene: TRBJ1-1; d_gene: .; v_gene: TRBV30; CDR3aa: CAWSGGADPEAFF; CDR3nt: TGTGCCTGGAGTGGGGGCGCGGACCCTGAAGCTTTCTTT
abundance: .; j_gene: TRBJ2-7; d_gene: .; v_gene: TRBV7-2; CDR3aa: CASSLDQGGLYF; CDR3nt: TGTGCCAGCAGCTTAGACCAGGGCGGTCTGTACTTC
abundance: .; j_gene: TRBJ2-7; d_gene: .; v_gene: TRBV6-5; CDR3aa: CASSPGFSYEQYF; CDR3nt: TGTGCCAGCAGCCCGGGATTTTCCTACGAGCAGTACTTC
abundance: .; j_gene: TRBJ1-1; d_gene: .; v_gene: TRBV7-2; CDR3aa: CASSFSQGMNTEAFF; CDR3nt: TGTGCCAGCAGCTTTAGCCAGGGAATGAACACTGAAGCTTTCTTT
abundance: .; j_gene: TRBJ1-4; d_gene: .; v_gene: TRBV18; CDR3aa: CASSPSGHLNEKLFF; CDR3nt: TGTGCCAGCTCACCATCGGGACACCTTAATGAAAAACTGTTTTTT
abundance: .; j_gene: TRBJ1-2; d_gene: .; v_gene: TRBV11-2; CDR3aa: CASSLGRRGALNYGYTF; CDR3nt: TGTGCCAGCAGCTTAGGGAGGAGGGGGGCTTTGAACTATGGCTACACCTTC
abundance: .; j_gene: TRBJ2-2; d_gene: .; v_gene: TRBV9; CDR3aa: CASSPYSADGELFF; CDR3nt: TGTGCCAGCAGCCCATATAGCGCGGACGGGGAGCTGTTTTTT
abundance: .; j_gene: TRBJ1-2; d_gene: TRBD1; v_gene: TRBV19; CDR3aa: CASIERGGINYGYTF; CDR3nt: TGTGCCAGTATTGAGAGAGGGGGCATAAACTATGGCTACACCTTC
abundance: .; j_gene: TRBJ2-7; d_gene: .; v_gene: TRBV5-1; CDR3aa: CASSRGSVEQYF; CDR3nt: TGCGCCAGCAGCCGGGGGTCGGTCGAGCAGTACTTC
abundance: .; j_gene: TRBJ2-1; d_gene: .; v_gene: TRBV28; CDR3aa: CASSFSGPRNEQFF; CDR3nt: TGTGCCAGCAGTTTTAGTGGACCCCGGAATGAGCAGTTCTTC
abundance: .; j_gene: TRBJ1-3; d_gene: .; v_gene: TRBV7-8; CDR3aa: CASSLASSGNTIYF; CDR3nt: TGTGCCAGCAGCTTGGCGAGCTCTGGAAACACCATATATTTT
abundance: .; j_gene: TRBJ1-6; d_gene: .; v_gene: TRBV24-1; CDR3aa: CATSASDYNSPLHF; CDR3nt: TGTGCCACCAGTGCTAGCGACTATAATTCACCCCTCCACTTT
abundance: .; j_gene: TRBJ1-1; d_gene: .; v_gene: TRBV11-2; CDR3aa: CASSLGGGNTEAFF; CDR3nt: TGTGCCAGCAGCTTAGGAGGGGGGAACACTGAAGCTTTCTTT
abundance: .; j_gene: TRBJ1-1; d_gene: .; v_gene: TRBV28; CDR3aa: CASSLIGVGAEAFF; CDR3nt: TGTGCCAGCAGTTTAATTGGAGTTGGAGCTGAAGCTTTCTTT
abundance: .; j_gene: TRBJ2-1; d_gene: .; v_gene: TRBV11-3; CDR3aa: CASSLDSLGATPQFF; CDR3nt: TGTGCCAGCAGCTTAGACTCGTTAGGTGCAACTCCGCAGTTCTTC
abundance: .; j_gene: TRBJ1-4; d_gene: .; v_gene: TRBV28; CDR3aa: CASSSGQPQEKLFF; CDR3nt: TGTGCCAGCAGTTCTGGACAGCCTCAAGAAAAACTGTTTTTT
abundance: .; j_gene: TRBJ2-3; d_gene: TRBD2; v_gene: TRBV30; CDR3aa: CAWSVGTSGVDTQYF; CDR3nt: TGTGCCTGGAGTGTCGGGACTAGCGGGGTCGATACGCAGTATTTT
abundance: .; j_gene: TRBJ1-3; d_gene: .; v_gene: TRBV28; CDR3aa: CASRLSGNTIYF; CDR3nt: TGTGCCAGCAGGCTCTCTGGAAACACCATATATTTT
abundance: .; j_gene: TRBJ1-6; d_gene: .; v_gene: TRBV7-2; CDR3aa: CASSFSGVKSPLHF; CDR3nt: TGTGCCAGCAGCTTCTCGGGGGTGAAGTCACCCCTCCACTTT
abundance: .; j_gene: TRBJ2-7; d_gene: .; v_gene: TRBV6-2/TRBV6-3; CDR3aa: CASSHIHEQYF; CDR3nt: TGTGCCAGCAGCCATATCCACGAGCAGTACTTC
abundance: .; j_gene: TRBJ2-5; d_gene: .; v_gene: TRBV27; CDR3aa: CASSLSGGWPVLETQYF; CDR3nt: TGTGCCAGCAGTTTATCCGGGGGCTGGCCGGTCCTAGAGACCCAGTACTTC